This T cell receptor (beta chain) derives from a study of blood T cells in healthy people across ages. Trimming pared 0 bases from V and 0 bases from J, leaving 7 bases between. This CDR3 comprises 14 residues. The germline V gene has CDR1 SGHRS and CDR2 YFSETQ. The authors ran a second PCR of roughly 6 to 12 cycles using a sample-barcoded 5' primer and a J-beta primer mix. TCRdb reanalysed the 5' RACE reads using MiXCR and keeps one entry per CDR3 protein. The sample carries 600,000 to 850,000 distinct CDR3 sequences, approximately 25% recorded once. The data also belong to a second study, concerning T cells of mothers and their children.

The specimen was blood. This clonotype originated in a boy aged 10-17 years in good health. The V call is TRBV5-1, the J call TRBJ2-7; D not resolved. The CDR3 spells CASSLDDPSYEQYF. The CDR3 DNA reads as TGCGCCAGCAGCTTGGATGATCCCTCCTACGAGCAGTACTTC. The whole variable domain, remainder taken from reference TRBV5-1 and TRBJ2-7, is KAGVTQTPRYLIKTRGQQVTLSCSPISGHRSVSWYQQTPGQGLQFLFEYFSETQRNKGNFPGRFSGRQFSNSRSEMNVSTLELGDSALYLCASSLDDPSYEQYFGPGTRLTVT.